Sequencing of this TCR beta chain was carried out in a study of T-cell reconstitution after alpha-beta-depleted transplantation in children. TCRbeta library construction was performed incorporating unique molecular identifiers. Via MiXCR, TCRdb re-called the PCR reads, giving one row per CDR3 protein. This table has hundreds of thousands of distinct CDR3 sequences, about 26% appearing once. This CDR3 comprises 13 residues. Trimming took off 2 bases at V and 0 bases at J, with 7 bases between the two ends. The germline CDR1 and CDR2 sequences are SQVTM and ANQGSEA. This clonotype was found many times. This sequence joins TRBV29-1 and TRBJ1-1; D is unclear. The clonotype was recovered from a girl between 2 and 10 years old with Fanconi anemia, due to receive a stem cell transplant. The starting material was PBMCs, obtained before TCRalphabeta/CD19-depleted stem cell transplant. CDR3 nucleotides: TGCAGCGTTGAAAAACCATTGAACACTGAAGCTTTCTTT. Translation gives CSVEKPLNTEAFF.